Listed below are T cell receptor beta chains from one sample, sequenced in a study of blood T cell repertoires in COVID-19. Libraries were prepared by immunoSEQ multiplex PCR; TCRdb keeps only in-frame clonotypes and omits some of them. The table records tens of thousands of clones, 82% of them present only once. The sequenced material came from peripheral blood. The source of these receptors is a human donor in a cohort sampled during active COVID-19. CDR3s include the opening cysteine and the closing phenylalanine or tryptophan. Each record gives: J gene, clone size, CDR3 length, D gene, V gene, CDR3 protein, CDR3 DNA. The D gene is left open where the match is weak. Size tells how often a clone was seen (once, few, many) or the class of an expanded clone, and some rows leave it out.

TRBJ2-1	NA	17	TRBD2	TRBV5-4	CASSLTSGSNFYNEQFF	TGTGCCAGCAGCCTGACTAGCGGGTCAAACTTCTACAATGAGCAGTTCTTC
TRBJ1-5	NA	15	TRBD1	TRBV2	CASSAEGAPYQPQHF	TGTGCCAGCAGTGCGGAGGGGGCACCCTATCAGCCCCAGCATTTT
TRBJ2-5	NA	16	TRBD1	TRBV5-1	CASSPGRDRYVETQYF	TGCGCCAGCAGCCCTGGACGGGACAGATACGTGGAGACCCAGTACTTC
TRBJ1-1	NA	14	NA	TRBV18	CASSPPGRNTEAFF	TGTGCCAGCTCACCACCAGGGAGGAACACTGAAGCTTTCTTT
TRBJ2-7	once	13	TRBD1	TRBV5-8	CASSEDRAYEQYF	TGTGCCAGCTCAGAGGACAGGGCCTATGAGCAGTACTTC
TRBJ1-6	few	14	NA	TRBV6-4	CASKNGGDNSPLHF	TGTGCCAGCAAAAATGGAGGGGACAATTCACCCCTCCACTTT
TRBJ2-7	NA	15	NA	TRBV9	CASSVDPAGVYEQYF	TGTGCCAGCAGCGTAGACCCCGCTGGAGTCTACGAGCAGTACTTC
TRBJ1-3	NA	14	TRBD1	TRBV10-3	CAIRGQGAGNTIYF	TGTGCCATCAGAGGACAGGGGGCTGGAAACACCATATATTTT
TRBJ2-1	NA	14	NA	TRBV5-1	CASSLDGSYNEQFF	TGCGCCAGCAGCCTGGACGGGAGTTACAATGAGCAGTTCTTC
TRBJ2-1	NA	15	NA	TRBV5-1	CASSLQSSSYNEQFF	TGCGCCAGCAGCTTGCAATCTAGCTCCTACAATGAGCAGTTCTTC
TRBJ1-1	once	15	NA	TRBV9	CASSPSGGGGTEAFF	TGTGCCAGCAGCCCATCCGGTGGGGGCGGCACTGAAGCTTTCTTT